This TCR beta chain is drawn from a study of cytomegalovirus exposure and HLA in healthy donors. Study details: An analysis done earlier identified about 100 million unique TCR beta sequences from about 179 million T cells. Study observations and caveats: A later analysis found that most CMV-associated TCR beta chains appeared HLA-restricted. The classifier reportedly diagnosed cytomegalovirus status with high specificity and sensitivity.

The V gene's germline CDR1 is KGHSH and CDR2 LQKENI. The CDR3 is 15 amino acids. V shed 1 base, J shed 2 bases, and the junction held 3 bases outside the gene matches. The primer mix had 60 Vbeta and 13 Jbeta primers. TCRdb keeps only in-frame clones here, not all; method: immunoSEQ multiplex PCR. Here the sample spans some 170,000 clones, roughly 76% being singletons. Notes on this clone: Its cognate antigen is unknown.

The receptor was isolated from a woman aged 18-29 years in good health and CMV-seropositive. The sample comprised PBMCs. The chain joins TRBV18 to TRBJ2-7, with 9 bases identical to TRBD1. The CDR3 spells CASSPQGTGTYEQYF. The CDR3 DNA reads as TGTGCCAGCTCACCACAAGGGACAGGGACCTACGAGCAGTACTTC. The whole variable domain, filled in from reference TRBV18 and TRBJ2-7, reads NAGVMQNPRHLVRRRGQEARLRCSPMKGHSHVYWYRQLPEEGLKFMVYLQKENIIDESGMPKERFSAEFPKEGPSILRIQQVVRGDSAAYFCASSPQGTGTYEQYFGPGTRLTVT.